This section outlines one T cell receptor beta chain sequence together with its context. V lost 5 bases and J 0 bases, leaving 19 bases between the germline ends. Germline V gene sequence: CDR1 PRHDT, CDR2 FYEKMQ (reference sequence). The CDR3 spans 17 residues. In the study's own analysis: Scientists estimated how many nucleated cells there were by amplifying reference gene primers. The method was immunoSEQ multiplex PCR; TCRdb's version includes in-frame clones alone and lacks a portion of them. Clone size and V and J calls were adopted from that table, with D and trimming inferred from the DNA. The sample yields 150,000 to 200,000 clones, roughly four fifths seen once. This sample was included in a study of blood T cell repertoires in COVID-19. Study in general: Both acute and convalescent COVID-19 samples were obtained from the United States, Italy and Spain.

Participants, about 18 to 90 years old, spanned about two dozen US areas. Symptom resolution, clearance, or two negative PCRs marked the recovered donors of Cohort 3. The rearrangement links TRBV13 to TRBJ2-5; D is possibly TRBD1 (6 bases). This clonotype was sampled from a man between 50 and 59 years old who had recovered from COVID-19. The specimen was PBMCs or T cells enriched from blood (not recorded which). This CDR3 reads CASSRTSGTRNQETQYF. The CDR3, as DNA: TGTGCCAGCAGCCGCACCTCCGGGACACGAAACCAAGAGACCCAGTACTTC.